The next 28 T cell receptor beta chains were all read from a single sample in a study of CD8+ T cells in alopecia areata. Sequencing used cDNA as its template, made by extracting RNA and reverse transcribing it. Measured with immunoSEQ multiplex PCR; TCRdb has only the in-frame clones, and not every one. Among 110,000 to 150,000 clones, about 51% were seen once, and the ten largest hold approximately 15%. As for treatment: oral pan-JAK inhibitor, 5-10 mg twice daily. The starting material was CD8+ T cells sorted from blood, obtained at week 4, from a patient treated with tofacitinib. The receptors were sampled from a human donor with alopecia areata.

The chain employs TRBV5-1 and TRBJ2-7; a possible D gene is TRBD1 (6 bases). The CDR3 is made up of 13 amino acids. Trimming cost V 2 bases and J 6 bases, with 12 bases left between them. CDR1 is SGHRS, CDR2 YFSETQ, per germline. CDR3 nucleotide sequence: TGCGCCAGCAGCTTCGGACAGCCCATCGAGCAGTACTTC. It translates to CASSFGQPIEQYF.

This clone showed up just a few times. V gene TRBV30 combines with J gene TRBJ1-1, with 7 bases that match TRBD1. This CDR3 has 13 residues. Germline V gene data show CDR1 as GTSNPN and CDR2 as SVGIG (reference sequence). The V segment lost 7 bases and the J segment 1 base; nucleotides outside the gene matches: 6. The CDR3 protein is CASLGQSNTEAFF. CDR3 DNA: TGTGCCTCACTGGGACAGTCGAACACTGAAGCTTTCTTT.

This clone has only a few counts. This chain links TRBV29-1 with TRBJ2-7, with D uncertain. The germline gives CDR1 SQVTM, CDR2 ANQGSEA. This CDR3 region has 10 residues. Trimming left V 5 bases short and J 4 bases short, with 6 bases between. The CDR3 loop is CSVRAYEQYF. For the CDR3, the DNA is TGCAGCGTTAGGGCTTACGAGCAGTACTTC.

The chain is built from TRBV30 and TRBJ2-7; D is possibly TRBD1 (6 bases). The germline V gene has CDR1 GTSNPN and CDR2 SVGIG (reference sequence). Trimming took 2 bases from V and 3 from J, leaving 11 bases between them. The CDR3 is 13 amino acids. This CDR3 is CAWSRTEFYEQYF. DNA of the CDR3: TGTGCCTGGAGTAGGACAGAGTTCTACGAGCAGTACTTC.

This chain links TRBV7-9 with TRBJ1-6; 12 positions agree with TRBD1. Germline V gene sequence: CDR1 SEHNR, CDR2 FQNEAQ (reference sequence). The CDR3 covers 15 residues. V shed 5 bases and J 14 bases; nucleotides not matched to a gene: 10. The CDR3 DNA is TGTGCCAGCAGCCCCCCCGGGACAGGGGGCTTGGCCCTCCACTTT. Its protein is CASSPPGTGGLALHF.

The chain recombines TRBV27 with TRBJ2-7, with D tentatively TRBD2 (6 bases). CDR3 length: 14 amino acids. V dropped 5 bases and J dropped 3 bases, with 14 bases sitting between them. CDR1 is MNHEY and CDR2 is SMNVEV in the germline V gene (reference sequence). DNA for the CDR3: TGTGCCAGCAGTGCCGTAGGGGACTTCTACGAGCAGTACTTC. Its translation is CASSAVGDFYEQYF.

This clone was counted only a few times. V usage is TRBV15 and J usage is TRBJ2-2, with D perhaps being TRBD1 or TRBD2 (5 bases each). CDR3 length: 15 residues. Germline values: CDR1 LNHNV, CDR2 YYDKDF (reference sequence). The ends were cut back, 1 base at V and 3 bases at J, with 9 bases in the middle. DNA of the CDR3: TGTGCCACCAGCAGAGTGGGGACGGACACCGGGGAGCTGTTTTTT. Its translation is CATSRVGTDTGELFF. The variable domain in full, with the rest retrieved from reference TRBV15 and TRBJ2-2, is DAMVIQNPRYQVTQFGKPVTLSCSQTLNHNVMYWYQQKSSQAPKLLFHYYDKDFNNEADTPDNFQSRRPNTSFCFLDIRSPGLGDTAMYLCATSRVGTDTGELFFGEGSRLTVL.

This sequence joins TRBV29-1 and TRBJ1-1; TRBD1 matches 7 bases. V trimming: 6 bases; J trimming: 8 bases; junction bases outside the gene matches: 9. Germline CDR1 SQVTM, CDR2 ANQGSEA. The length of the CDR3 is 12 residues. CDR3: CSVISDRTEAFF. The CDR3 DNA reads as TGCAGCGTCATTTCGGACAGGACCGAAGCTTTCTTT.

This chain connects TRBV15 to TRBJ2-7; unclear D gene. Germline V lookup: CDR1 LNHNV, CDR2 YYDKDF (reference sequence). The CDR3 extends over 12 amino acids. Trimming removed 8 bases from V and 5 bases from J, with 13 bases in between. CDR3 bases: TGTGCCACCGGCCTCTCGGGCCACGAGCAGTACTTC. Amino acids: CATGLSGHEQYF.

The rearrangement links TRBV27 to TRBJ1-6, with TRBD1 matching 7 bases. The germline V gene has CDR1 MNHEY and CDR2 SMNVEV (reference sequence). V gave up 5 bases and J gave up 7 bases; unmatched junction bases: 2. The CDR3 sequence is 13 residues long. This chain's CDR3 is CASSDRVNSPLHF. CDR3 bases: TGTGCCAGCAGTGACAGGGTAAATTCACCCCTCCACTTT.

This chain links TRBV7-9 with TRBJ2-3, with 10 positions matching TRBD2. CDR3 size: 12 residues. The germline gives CDR1 SEHNR, CDR2 FQNEAQ (reference sequence). The CDR3: CGLAGDPDTQYF. The DNA of the CDR3 is TGTGGGCTAGCGGGGGACCCAGATACGCAGTATTTT.

J is TRBJ2-1 and V is TRBV4-3, with D hard to call. The CDR3 is made up of 13 amino acids. Trimming left V 4 bases short and J 8 bases short, with 12 bases between. In germline, CDR1 is LGHNA, CDR2 YSLEER. As DNA, the CDR3 is TGCGCCAGCAGCCGACTCACGATGGATGAGCAGTTCTTC. Its protein product is CASSRLTMDEQFF.

A single count supports this clone. The chain carries TRBV9 and TRBJ2-5; D may be TRBD1 or TRBD2 (5 bases each). The germline V gene encodes CDR1 SGDLS and CDR2 YYNGEE. The V end was cut by 0 bases, the J end by 5 bases, with 11 bases between. This CDR3 is built from 14 residues. In DNA form, the CDR3 reads TGTGCCAGCAGCGTAGGGGGGAGTTCGGAGACCCAGTACTTC. It encodes CASSVGGSSETQYF.

The genes are TRBV11-2 and TRBJ1-2; D possibly corresponds to TRBD1 (5 bases). V was cut by 1 base and J by 6 bases, with 12 bases left in between. Germline values: CDR1 SGHAT, CDR2 FQNNGV. This CDR3 region has 14 residues. The CDR3 nucleotides are TGTGCCAGCAGCTTAGGCGGGACGGTGGATGGCTACACCTTC. This codes for CASSLGGTVDGYTF.

The chain combines TRBV20-1 with TRBJ2-3; no firm D call. Looked up from germline, CDR1 is DFQATT and CDR2 is SNEGSKA (reference sequence). Trimming shortened V by 5 bases and J by 5 bases, and 8 bases separated the two germline ends. The CDR3 runs to 11 residues. CDR3 in amino acids: CSAPRRDTQYF. DNA for the CDR3: TGCAGTGCTCCCCGTAGAGATACGCAGTATTTT.

V usage is TRBV6-6 and J usage is TRBJ1-2, with D tentatively TRBD1 (5 bases). The V end was cut by 0 bases, the J end by 6 bases, with 8 bases between. CDR3 size: 13 residues. Germline V gives CDR1 MNHNY, CDR2 SVGAGI (reference sequence). CDR3 coding DNA: TGTGCCAGCAGTTACTCGGGAGGGGATGGCTACACCTTC. Translation: CASSYSGGDGYTF.

In its sample, this clone was seen once. V and J are TRBV5-6 and TRBJ1-2; D is undetermined. The ends were cut back, 4 bases at V and 0 bases at J, with 10 bases in the middle. This CDR3 is 14 amino acids long. The germline CDR1 and CDR2 sequences are SGHDT and YYEEEE. The CDR3, as DNA: TGTGCCAGCAGCGCTAAAGGACCTAACTATGGCTACACCTTC. Protein product: CASSAKGPNYGYTF.

This chain connects TRBV9 to TRBJ2-7; 7 bases match TRBD1. This CDR3 contains 15 residues. V was clipped by 3 bases and J by 3 bases; unmatched bases: 9. The germline V gene encodes CDR1 SGDLS and CDR2 YYNGEE. Here the CDR3 reads CASSERGGRGYEQYF. CDR3 DNA: TGTGCCAGCAGCGAACGAGGGGGCAGGGGCTACGAGCAGTACTTC.

The J gene is TRBJ2-7, the V gene TRBV27; 10 bases are shared with TRBD1. Per germline, CDR1 MNHEY and CDR2 SMNVEV (reference sequence). The CDR3 consists of 17 residues. Germline trimming cut 3 bases from V and 0 bases from J; bases unmatched to any gene: 8. Here the CDR3 DNA reads TGTGCCAGCAGTTTTCGCCTTGGGACAGGGGCCTCCTACGAGCAGTACTTC. It translates to CASSFRLGTGASYEQYF.

The V gene is TRBV27, the J gene TRBJ1-1; 9 nucleotides line up with TRBD1. The CDR3 loop spans 17 amino acids. After removal of 5 bases from V and 0 bases from J, the junction contained 10 bases not matched to a gene. Germline-derived CDR1 and CDR2 are MNHEY and SMNVEV (reference sequence). The CDR3 is CASSGGLQGALNTEAFF. The CDR3 bases are TGTGCCAGCAGTGGAGGTTTACAGGGGGCCTTGAACACTGAAGCTTTCTTT.

In this sample, this clone turned up a few times. This chain connects TRBV7-8 to TRBJ2-3; D not resolved. V lost 5 bases, J lost 4 bases, and 16 bases lay in between. The V gene's germline CDR1 is SGHVS and CDR2 FQNEAQ. This CDR3 comprises 15 residues. The CDR3 loop reads CASSADDPSADTQYF. As DNA, the CDR3 is TGTGCCAGCAGCGCAGATGACCCGTCCGCAGATACGCAGTATTTT. Drawing the rest from reference TRBV7-8 and TRBJ2-3, the complete variable domain is GAGVSQSPRYKVAKRGQDVALRCDPISGHVSLFWYQQALGQGPEFLTYFQNEAQLDKSGLPSDRFFAERPEGSVSTLKIQRTQQEDSAVYLCASSADDPSADTQYFGPGTRLTVL.

The chain employs TRBV30 and TRBJ2-7, with 7 nucleotides matching TRBD2. Germline values: CDR1 GTSNPN, CDR2 SVGIG (reference sequence). V lost 2 bases and J lost 6; bases outside the gene matches: 7. The CDR3 runs to 13 residues. The CDR3 sequence is CAWSPGGSVEQYF. The CDR3 DNA reads as TGTGCCTGGAGTCCGGGGGGATCGGTCGAGCAGTACTTC.

CDR3 nucleotide sequence: TGTGCCTGGAGCGGCAGGGGGGGCACAGATACGCAGTATTTT. Amino acid sequence: CAWSGRGGTDTQYF. The rearrangement uses TRBV30 and TRBJ2-3, with D tentatively TRBD1 (7 bases). This CDR3 has 14 residues. Deletions cut 3 bases from V and 1 base from J, with 11 bases between. The germline gives CDR1 GTSNPN, CDR2 SVGIG (reference sequence).

This clone showed up just a few times. The chain links TRBV4-3 to TRBJ2-6; TRBD1 matches at 11 bases. After removal of 5 bases from V and 4 bases from J, the junction contained 4 bases not matched to a gene. The CDR3 covers 16 residues. The germline V gene has CDR1 LGHNA and CDR2 YSLEER. CDR3 DNA: TGCGCCAGCAGCGGACAGGGGGCGTCGGGGGCCAACGTCCTGACTTTC. The encoded protein is CASSGQGASGANVLTF.

The genes are TRBV30 and TRBJ1-2; 7 bases agree with TRBD1. The CDR3 extends over 11 amino acids. V lost 7 bases, J lost 4 bases, and 3 bases stayed unmatched. CDR1 is GTSNPN and CDR2 is SVGIG in the germline V gene (reference sequence). CDR3 in DNA: TGTGCCTTCAGGGGGATCTATGGCTACACCTTC. This gives the protein CAFRGIYGYTF. The complete variable domain, with remaining parts taken from reference TRBV30 and TRBJ1-2, reads SQTIHQWPATLVQPVGSPLSLECTVEGTSNPNLYWYRQAAGRGLQLLFYSVGIGQISSEVPQNLSASRPQDRQFILSSKKLLLSDSGFYLCAFRGIYGYTFGSGTRLTVV.

This sequence joins TRBV11-2 and TRBJ2-1; TRBD2 matches 10 bases. V lost 5 bases and J lost 10; bases outside the gene matches: 8. The CDR3 is made up of 14 amino acids. Germline values: CDR1 SGHAT, CDR2 FQNNGV. CDR3 in DNA: TGTGCCAGCAGCCAGGAGCTAGCGGGGGTAGAGCAGTTCTTC. Translated: CASSQELAGVEQFF. Together with reference TRBV11-2 and TRBJ2-1, the CDR3 gives the full variable domain: EAGVAQSPRYKIIEKRQSVAFWCNPISGHATLYWYQQILGQGPKLLIQFQNNGVVDDSQLPKDRFSAERLKGVDSTLKIQPAKLEDSAVYLCASSQELAGVEQFFGPGTRLTVL.

This clone was detected only a few times. The rearrangement links TRBV10-3 to TRBJ1-6; D uncertain. This CDR3 is built from 10 residues. Germline values: CDR1 ENHRY, CDR2 SYGVKD. V was cut by 8 bases and J by 13 bases, with 9 bases left in between. DNA of the CDR3: TGTGCCATCGGCGGGGTTCCCCTCCACTTT. Amino acids: CAIGGVPLHF.

The J gene is TRBJ1-1, the V gene TRBV7-9, with D possibly matching TRBD1 (6 bases). The length of the CDR3 is 16 residues. The V gene lost 4 bases and the J gene lost 4 bases, with 19 bases spanning the gap. Germline values: CDR1 SEHNR, CDR2 FQNEAQ (reference sequence). DNA of the CDR3: TGTGCCAGCAGCTCCGACCTGGACAGAGGGGCCACTGAAGCTTTCTTT. It specifies CASSSDLDRGATEAFF.